Shown below are 9 T cell receptor beta chains from a single sample sequenced in a study of chemoradiotherapy in HPV16-positive cancers. Profiling relied on immunoSEQ multiplex PCR, and the TCRdb table lists in-frame clones only, not all of them. In the table there are over 10,000 clones, more than 75% of which are singletons. This sample was obtained from a patient who underwent chemoradiotherapy. The receptors come from a human donor with HPV-associated anogenital cancer.

V usage is TRBV19 and J usage is TRBJ2-1; 16 positions agree with TRBD2. This CDR3 is 19 amino acids long. From germline, CDR1 is LNHDA and CDR2 SQIVND (reference sequence). The V and J ends lost 3 bases and 0 bases, in that order; junction bases with no gene match: 5. The chain's CDR3 is CASSIWGLAGGSSYNEQFF. The CDR3 nucleotides read TGTGCCAGTAGTATTTGGGGACTAGCGGGGGGGAGCTCCTACAATGAGCAGTTCTTC.

The gene calls are TRBV4-1 and TRBJ2-1; 10 bases fit TRBD1. Unmatched junction bases numbered 4, after V lost 1 base and J lost 7 bases. This CDR3 contains 15 residues. Per the germline V gene, CDR1 is MGHRA and CDR2 is YSYEKL. The CDR3 here is CASSQGQGARNEQFF. CDR3 sequence (DNA): TGCGCCAGCAGCCAAGGACAGGGGGCTAGGAATGAGCAGTTCTTC.

In its sample, this clone was seen a few times. V gene TRBV6-5 combines with J gene TRBJ1-5, with TRBD1 as a possible D gene (6 bases). The germline V and J ends were trimmed by 4 bases and 5 bases, with 9 bases remaining between them. Germline CDR1 reads MNHEY; CDR2 reads SVGAGI. This CDR3 spans 13 amino acids. The CDR3 DNA sequence: TGTGCCAGCAGTTGGGACACCTATCAGCCCCAGCATTTT. Amino acids: CASSWDTYQPQHF.

V usage is TRBV5-1 and J usage is TRBJ1-2, with 9 bases that match TRBD1. V lost 5 bases and J lost 6; bases outside the gene matches: 8. CDR3 length: 14 amino acids. Germline assignment: CDR1 SGHRS and CDR2 YFSETQ. The CDR3, as DNA: TGCGCCAGCAGTTCTACAGGGGGCTCAGATGGCTACACCTTC. Encoded protein: CASSSTGGSDGYTF.

The chain carries TRBV11-2 and TRBJ1-1, with a possible D match to TRBD1 (5 bases). There are 18 residues in the CDR3. V lost 4 bases, J lost 1 base, and 22 bases lay in between. Per germline, CDR1 SGHAT and CDR2 FQNNGV. CDR3 amino acids: CASSYMRQGLGWNTEAFF. Here the CDR3 DNA reads TGTGCCAGCAGCTACATGAGGCAGGGTTTGGGATGGAACACTGAAGCTTTCTTT.

The V and J genes are TRBV25-1 and TRBJ1-5; D not certain. Germline V gives CDR1 MGHDK, CDR2 SYGVNS. V lost 2 bases to trimming and J lost 6 bases, with 11 bases between them. This CDR3 is built from 14 residues. The CDR3 protein is CASSEGSAGQPQHF. CDR3 bases: TGTGCCAGCAGTGAAGGGTCGGCGGGTCAGCCCCAGCATTTT.

The chain carries TRBV5-4 and TRBJ2-1; 13 nucleotides align to TRBD2. There are 16 residues in the CDR3. The V segment lost 4 bases and the J segment 6 bases; nucleotides outside the gene matches: 7. CDR1 is SGHNT, CDR2 YYREEE, per germline (reference sequence). In DNA, the CDR3 is TGTGCCAGCAGCGAGACTAGCGGGGGGCGGGGCAATGAGCAGTTCTTC. Translating gives CASSETSGGRGNEQFF.

This chain links TRBV28 with TRBJ2-1; TRBD1 agrees at 8 bases. V lost 5 bases to trimming and J lost 0 bases; unmatched junction nucleotides: 6. Germline loops: CDR1 MDHEN, CDR2 SYDVKM. This CDR3 region has 16 residues. The CDR3 here is CASSLRTGSSYNEQFF. The CDR3 DNA sequence: TGTGCCAGCAGTCTGAGGACAGGGAGCTCCTACAATGAGCAGTTCTTC. The full variable domain, completed using reference TRBV28 and TRBJ2-1, is DVKVTQSSRYLVKRTGEKVFLECVQDMDHENMFWYRQDPGLGLRLIYFSYDVKMKEKGDIPEGYSVSREKKERFSLILESASTNQTSMYLCASSLRTGSSYNEQFFGPGTRLTVL.

CDR3 DNA: TGCGCCAGCAGCGCGAGGACGGACACCGGGGAGCTGTTTTTT. It is translated as CASSARTDTGELFF. This chain connects TRBV5-1 to TRBJ2-2, with unresolved D. Germline CDR1 reads SGHRS; CDR2 reads YFSETQ. V gave up 4 bases and J gave up 3 bases, with 10 bases separating them. The CDR3 sequence is 14 residues long.